This TCR beta chain was identified in a study of blood T cell repertoires in COVID-19. Study context: Collection of acute and convalescent COVID-19 samples took place in the United States, Italy and Spain. T cells, B-cell-depleted T cells, or PBMCs supplied cDNA or gDNA.

Seattle-derived patients entered the study during active infection and were followed longitudinally. Per the study methods: Nucleated cell counts were estimated from reference gene primer amplification. The data were produced by immunoSEQ multiplex PCR, yet TCRdb's version contains in-frame clones alone and is incomplete. V, J and clone size reflect that table, while D and trimming were determined from the DNA. The table records 200,000 to 300,000 clones, 81% of them present only once. V lost 0 bases, J lost 2 bases, and 13 bases lay in between. Germline loops: CDR1 SGDLS, CDR2 YYNGEE. The CDR3 runs 16 residues.

The clonotype was recovered from an elderly woman with COVID-19, enrolled during active disease. V and J are TRBV9 and TRBJ2-3; the D gene is possibly TRBD1 (6 bases). The specimen sequenced was peripheral blood. CDR3 nucleotides: TGTGCCAGCAGCGTAGGCCAGGGGCTAATCACAGATACGCAGTATTTT. Encoded protein: CASSVGQGLITDTQYF.